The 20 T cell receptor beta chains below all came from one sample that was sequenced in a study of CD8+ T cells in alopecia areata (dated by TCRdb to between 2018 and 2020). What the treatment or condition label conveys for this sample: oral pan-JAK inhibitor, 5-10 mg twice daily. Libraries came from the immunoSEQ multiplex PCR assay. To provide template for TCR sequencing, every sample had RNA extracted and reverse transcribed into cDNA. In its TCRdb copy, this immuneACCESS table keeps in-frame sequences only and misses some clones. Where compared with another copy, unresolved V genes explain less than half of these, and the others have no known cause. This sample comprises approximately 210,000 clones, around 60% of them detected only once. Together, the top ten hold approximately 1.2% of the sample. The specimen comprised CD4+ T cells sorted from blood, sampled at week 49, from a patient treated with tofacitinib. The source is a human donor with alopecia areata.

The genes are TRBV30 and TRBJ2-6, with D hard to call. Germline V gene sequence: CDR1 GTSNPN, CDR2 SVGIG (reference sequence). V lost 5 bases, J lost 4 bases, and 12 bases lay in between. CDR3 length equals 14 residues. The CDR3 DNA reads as TGTGCCTGGGGCGGCGCCTCCGGGGCCAACGTCCTGACTTTC. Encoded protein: CAWGGASGANVLTF.

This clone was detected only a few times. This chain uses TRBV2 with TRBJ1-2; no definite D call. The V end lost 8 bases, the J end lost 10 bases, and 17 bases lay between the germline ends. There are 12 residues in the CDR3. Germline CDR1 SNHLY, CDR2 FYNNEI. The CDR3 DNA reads TGTGCCAGCGGACGTCCCGGGGAGAACTACACCTTC. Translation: CASGRPGENYTF. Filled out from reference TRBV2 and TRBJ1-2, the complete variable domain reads EPEVTQTPSHQVTQMGQEVILRCVPISNHLYFYWYRQILGQKVEFLVSFYNNEISEKSEIFDDQFSVERPDGSNFTLKIRSTKLEDSAMYFCASGRPGENYTFGSGTRLTVV.

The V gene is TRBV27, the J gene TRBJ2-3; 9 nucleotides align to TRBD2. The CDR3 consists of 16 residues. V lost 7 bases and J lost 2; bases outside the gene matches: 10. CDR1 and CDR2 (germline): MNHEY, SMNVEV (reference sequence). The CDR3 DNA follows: TGTGCCAGCACCTCCTGGGCGGGGGGGTTCACAGATACGCAGTATTTT. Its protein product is CASTSWAGGFTDTQYF.

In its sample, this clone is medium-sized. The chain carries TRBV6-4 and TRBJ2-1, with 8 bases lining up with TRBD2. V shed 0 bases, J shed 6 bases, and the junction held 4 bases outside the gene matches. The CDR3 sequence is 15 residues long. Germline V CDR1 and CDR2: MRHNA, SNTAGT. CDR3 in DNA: TGTGCCAGCAGTGACTCCTCGGGGGGGCCCAATGAGCAGTTCTTC. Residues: CASSDSSGGPNEQFF.

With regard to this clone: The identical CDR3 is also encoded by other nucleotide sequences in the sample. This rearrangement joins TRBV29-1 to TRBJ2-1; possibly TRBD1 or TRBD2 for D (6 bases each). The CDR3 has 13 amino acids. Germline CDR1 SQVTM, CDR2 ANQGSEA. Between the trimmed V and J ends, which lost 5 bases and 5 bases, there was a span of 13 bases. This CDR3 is CSVRGRQNNEQFF. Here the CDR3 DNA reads TGCAGCGTTCGGGGGCGCCAAAACAATGAGCAGTTCTTC.

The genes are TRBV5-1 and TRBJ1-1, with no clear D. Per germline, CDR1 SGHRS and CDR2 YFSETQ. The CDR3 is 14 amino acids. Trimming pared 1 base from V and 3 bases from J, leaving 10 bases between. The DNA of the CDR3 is TGCGCCAGCAGCTTGAGACTGAGGGACACTGAAGCTTTCTTT. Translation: CASSLRLRDTEAFF. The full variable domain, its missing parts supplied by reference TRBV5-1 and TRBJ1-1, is KAGVTQTPRYLIKTRGQQVTLSCSPISGHRSVSWYQQTPGQGLQFLFEYFSETQRNKGNFPGRFSGRQFSNSRSEMNVSTLELGDSALYLCASSLRLRDTEAFFGQGTRLTVV.

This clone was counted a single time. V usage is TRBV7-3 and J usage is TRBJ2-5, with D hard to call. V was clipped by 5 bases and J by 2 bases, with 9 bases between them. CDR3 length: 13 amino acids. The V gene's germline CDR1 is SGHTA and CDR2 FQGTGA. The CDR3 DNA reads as TGTGCCAGCAGCCGAAGAGGACAAGAGACCCAGTACTTC. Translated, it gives CASSRRGQETQYF.

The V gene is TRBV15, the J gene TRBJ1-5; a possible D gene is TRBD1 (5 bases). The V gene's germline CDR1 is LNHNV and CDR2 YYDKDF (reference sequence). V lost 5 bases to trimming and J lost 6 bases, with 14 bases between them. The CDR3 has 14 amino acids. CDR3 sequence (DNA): TGTGCCACCAGCCCCGGGGCGGTCAGTCAGCCCCAGCATTTT. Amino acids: CATSPGAVSQPQHF. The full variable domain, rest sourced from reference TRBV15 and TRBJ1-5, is DAMVIQNPRYQVTQFGKPVTLSCSQTLNHNVMYWYQQKSSQAPKLLFHYYDKDFNNEADTPDNFQSRRPNTSFCFLDIRSPGLGDTAMYLCATSPGAVSQPQHFGDGTRLSIL.

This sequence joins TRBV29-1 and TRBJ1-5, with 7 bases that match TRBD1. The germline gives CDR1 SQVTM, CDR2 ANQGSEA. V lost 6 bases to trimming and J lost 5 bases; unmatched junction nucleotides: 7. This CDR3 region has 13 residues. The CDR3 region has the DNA TGCAGCGTGCAGGACAGGCTCGATCAGCCCCAGCATTTT. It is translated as CSVQDRLDQPQHF.

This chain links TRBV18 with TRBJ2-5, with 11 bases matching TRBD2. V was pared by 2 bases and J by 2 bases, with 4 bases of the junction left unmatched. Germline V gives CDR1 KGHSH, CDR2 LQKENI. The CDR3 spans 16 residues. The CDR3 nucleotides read TGTGCCAGCTCACCATCCGGGACTAGCGGACAAGAGACCCAGTACTTC. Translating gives CASSPSGTSGQETQYF.

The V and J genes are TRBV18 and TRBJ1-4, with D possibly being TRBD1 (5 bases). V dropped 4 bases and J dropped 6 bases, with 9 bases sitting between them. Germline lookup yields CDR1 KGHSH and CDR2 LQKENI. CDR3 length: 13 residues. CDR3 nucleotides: TGTGCCAGCTCACATGGGACGGATGAAAAACTGTTTTTT. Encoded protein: CASSHGTDEKLFF.

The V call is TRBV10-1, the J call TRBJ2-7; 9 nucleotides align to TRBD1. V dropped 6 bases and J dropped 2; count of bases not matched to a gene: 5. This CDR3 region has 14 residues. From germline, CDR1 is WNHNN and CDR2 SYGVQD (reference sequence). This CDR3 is CASSGTGLPYEQYF. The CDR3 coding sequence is TGCGCCAGCAGCGGGACAGGGCTTCCCTACGAGCAGTACTTC.

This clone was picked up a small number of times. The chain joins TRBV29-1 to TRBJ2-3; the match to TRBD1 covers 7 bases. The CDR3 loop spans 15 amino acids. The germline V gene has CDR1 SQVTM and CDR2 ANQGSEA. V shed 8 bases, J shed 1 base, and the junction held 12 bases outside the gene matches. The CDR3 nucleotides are TGCAGCACCGCACCGACTGACAGGGGCACAGATACGCAGTATTTT. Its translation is CSTAPTDRGTDTQYF.

CDR3 nucleotides: TGCAGCGCCATCGGGACAGGGTTTAATGGCTACACCTTC. Its protein is CSAIGTGFNGYTF. The J gene is TRBJ1-2, the V gene TRBV29-1; TRBD1 matches 9 bases. V was pared by 7 bases and J by 6 bases, with 9 bases of the junction left unmatched. Germline assignment: CDR1 SQVTM and CDR2 ANQGSEA. The CDR3 is made up of 13 amino acids. The variable domain in full, completed from reference TRBV29-1 and TRBJ1-2, reads SAVISQKPSRDICQRGTSLTIQCQVDSQVTMMFWYRQQPGQSLTLIATANQGSEATYESGFVIDKFPISRPNLTFSTLTVSNMSPEDSSIYLCSAIGTGFNGYTFGSGTRLTVV.

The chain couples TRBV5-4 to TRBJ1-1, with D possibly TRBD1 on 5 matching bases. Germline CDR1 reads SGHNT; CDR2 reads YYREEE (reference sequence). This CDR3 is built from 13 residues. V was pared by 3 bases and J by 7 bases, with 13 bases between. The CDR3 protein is CASSSRFRDEAFF. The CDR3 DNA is TGTGCCAGCAGCTCGAGATTCAGGGATGAAGCTTTCTTT.

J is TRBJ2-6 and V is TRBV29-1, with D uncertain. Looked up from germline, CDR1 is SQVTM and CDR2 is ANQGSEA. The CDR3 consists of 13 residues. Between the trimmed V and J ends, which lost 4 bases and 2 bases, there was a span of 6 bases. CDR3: CSVAGAGANVLTF. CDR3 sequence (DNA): TGCAGCGTTGCAGGTGCTGGGGCCAACGTCCTGACTTTC.

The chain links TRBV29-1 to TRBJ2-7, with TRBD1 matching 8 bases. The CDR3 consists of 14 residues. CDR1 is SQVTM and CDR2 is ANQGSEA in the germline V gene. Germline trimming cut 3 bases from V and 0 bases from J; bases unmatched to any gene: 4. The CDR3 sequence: CSVDSGQGSYEQYF. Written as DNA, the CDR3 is TGCAGCGTTGACTCTGGACAGGGCTCCTACGAGCAGTACTTC.

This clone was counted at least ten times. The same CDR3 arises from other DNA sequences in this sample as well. CDR3 protein: CASSPPTGAQETQYF. The CDR3 DNA sequence: TGTGCCAGCTCACCACCGACAGGGGCCCAAGAGACCCAGTACTTC. This chain links TRBV18 with TRBJ2-5; 8 positions agree with TRBD1. With V trimmed by 0 bases and J by 1 base, 1 base remained unmatched. Germline lookup yields CDR1 KGHSH and CDR2 LQKENI. The CDR3 loop spans 15 amino acids.

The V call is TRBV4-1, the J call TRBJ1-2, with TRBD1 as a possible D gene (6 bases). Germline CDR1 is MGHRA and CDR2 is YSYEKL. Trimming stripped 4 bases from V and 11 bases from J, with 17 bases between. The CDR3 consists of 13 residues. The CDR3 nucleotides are TGCGCCAGCAGCCCAGAGGCGCCAGGGGCGTACACCTTC. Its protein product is CASSPEAPGAYTF.

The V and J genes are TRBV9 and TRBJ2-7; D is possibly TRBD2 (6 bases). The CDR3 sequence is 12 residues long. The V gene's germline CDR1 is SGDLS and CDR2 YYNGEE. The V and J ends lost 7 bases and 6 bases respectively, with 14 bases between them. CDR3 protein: CASGGGGFEQYF. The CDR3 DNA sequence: TGTGCCAGCGGGGGTGGAGGGTTCGAGCAGTACTTC.